This T cell receptor beta chain was sequenced for a study of molecular identifiers for immune sequencing clone quantification. The germline V gene encodes CDR1 SEHNR and CDR2 FQNEAQ (reference sequence). The germline V and J ends were trimmed by 0 bases and 6 bases, with 8 bases remaining between them. The CDR3 contains 13 residues. This clonotype was counted many times. One entry per CDR3 protein, called by TCRdb with MiXCR from the PCR reads. The sample has 80,000 to 95,000 distinct CDR3 sequences; over 15% are singletons. The rearrangement uses TRBV7-9 and TRBJ1-1; D is undetermined. Source material: naive CD8+ T cells from blood, with Jurkat cell RNA spiked in. Documented subset: FACS-sorted CD8+CD4-CCR7+CD45RA+ naive T cells. The sequence derives from a human donor in good health. Some libraries in this study had Jurkat cell RNA spiked in. This CDR3 reads CASSLAGIAEAFF. The CDR3 DNA sequence: TGTGCCAGCAGCTTAGCGGGTATCGCTGAAGCTTTCTTT.